Only one count was recorded for the clone carrying this T cell receptor beta chain. The target antigen is unknown. An end of the junction does not agree with germline; a read error may underlie this. The CDR3 spans 15 residues. The germline gives CDR1 SGHTA, CDR2 FQGNSA. Using RNA template, CDR3s of TCR alpha and beta were amplified with iRepertoire arm-PCR. One-step reverse transcription and amplification started from approximately 100-400 ng of tissue mRNA or PBMC total RNA. TCRdb called the multiplex PCR reads again in MiXCR, with one record for every CDR3 protein. The top ten hold roughly 20% of the sample, which has 150,000 or so distinct CDR3 sequences, roughly two fifths seen once. These data come from a study of glioma-infiltrating T cells. Study-level findings and limits: Gliomas, especially low-grade, showed above-expected tissue-blood divergence; non-neoplastic patients showed below. Only very few CDR3 sequences appeared in both tissue and blood.

The chain couples TRBV7-2 to TRBJ2-2; D may be TRBD2 (5 bases). This sequence was found in a human donor with low-grade glioma or glioblastoma, undergoing nonglioma brain surgery, or in good health (not recorded which). Sequencing input: glioma tissue, nonneoplastic brain tissue, or PBMCs (not recorded which). The CDR3 region is CAGSLADSGTGELFF. The CDR3 nucleotides are TGTGCCGGCAGCTTAGCAGATTCGGGGACCGGGGAGCTGTTTTTT.